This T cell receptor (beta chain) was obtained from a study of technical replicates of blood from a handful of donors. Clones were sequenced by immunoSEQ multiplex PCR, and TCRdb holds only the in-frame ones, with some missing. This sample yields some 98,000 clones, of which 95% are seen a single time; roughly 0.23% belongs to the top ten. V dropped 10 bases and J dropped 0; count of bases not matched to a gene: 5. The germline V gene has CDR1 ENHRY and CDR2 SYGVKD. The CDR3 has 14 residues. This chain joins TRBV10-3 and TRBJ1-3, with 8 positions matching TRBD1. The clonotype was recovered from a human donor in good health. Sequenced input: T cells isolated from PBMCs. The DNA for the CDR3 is TGTGCCACCGGACAGGGACCCTCTGGAAACACCATATATTTT. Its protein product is CATGQGPSGNTIYF.